This is a list of T cell receptor beta chains from one sample in a study of cytomegalovirus exposure and HLA in healthy donors. Here immunoSEQ multiplex PCR was the method, and the copy in TCRdb shows in-frame clones only, minus some. The sample yields 100,000 to 150,000 clones, roughly 74% seen once. Sequenced material: PBMCs. These TCRs come from a man aged 40-55 years in good health and CMV-seronegative. The CDR3 runs from the conserved cysteine through the conserved F or W. The D gene is left open where the match is weak. Only part of the rows carry a size: once, few, many, or a class if the clone is expanded.

size	V	J	D	CDR3	DNA
-	TRBV15	TRBJ2-1	-	CATGGGVNEQFF	TGTGCCACCGGTGGAGGTGTAAATGAGCAGTTCTTC
-	TRBV5-6	TRBJ1-4	-	CASSQALRGWLFF	TGTGCCAGCAGCCAAGCGCTCCGGGGATGGCTGTTTTTT
-	TRBV7-2	TRBJ2-6	-	CASSAQGSQVLTF	TGTGCCAGCAGCGCCCAGGGATCTCAGGTCCTGACTTTC
-	TRBV5-1	TRBJ2-7	TRBD1	CASSMTGGSYEQYF	TGCGCCAGCAGCATGACAGGGGGTAGCTACGAGCAGTACTTC
-	TRBV7-2	TRBJ1-1	TRBD1	CASSPTTGLTEAFF	TGTGCCAGCAGCCCGACGACAGGGCTCACTGAAGCTTTCTTT
-	TRBV7-2	TRBJ2-5	-	CASSLTPKTQYF	TGTGCCAGCAGCTTAACCCCTAAGACCCAGTACTTC
-	TRBV30	TRBJ2-5	-	CARGSKETQYF	TGTGCCAGAGGATCAAAAGAGACCCAGTACTTC
-	TRBV6-1	TRBJ2-7	TRBD2	CASSEWGRDAYEQYF	TGTGCCAGCAGTGAATGGGGGAGGGATGCCTACGAGCAGTACTTC
-	TRBV6-5	TRBJ1-2	TRBD1	CASSLQGTYGYTF	TGTGCCAGCAGCTTACAGGGGACCTATGGCTACACCTTC
-	TRBV7-6	TRBJ2-1	-	CASSPGLNLHEQFF	TGTGCCAGCAGCCCGGGACTTAACCTACATGAGCAGTTCTTC
few	TRBV6-4	TRBJ2-1	TRBD2	CASTVEVAGVNEQFF	TGTGCCAGCACCGTCGAGGTAGCGGGGGTAAATGAGCAGTTCTTC
-	TRBV19	TRBJ2-1	-	CASTLQRGRDNEQFF	TGTGCCAGTACCCTCCAACGGGGGAGAGACAATGAGCAGTTCTTC
few	TRBV19	TRBJ2-1	-	CASTAQGNKGNEQFF	TGTGCCAGTACCGCCCAGGGAAACAAGGGTAATGAGCAGTTCTTC
-	TRBV6-5	TRBJ2-4	TRBD1	CASSYSTGGKNIQYF	TGTGCCAGCAGTTACTCGACAGGGGGAAAAAACATTCAGTACTTC
-	TRBV2	TRBJ1-1	-	CASSETGTMNTEAFF	TGTGCCAGCAGTGAAACAGGGACAATGAACACTGAAGCTTTCTTT
once	TRBV7-9	TRBJ2-7	-	CSSSSTPGERSSYEQYF	TGTTCCAGCAGCTCGACACCGGGAGAAAGAAGCTCCTACGAGCAGTACTTC
-	TRBV2	TRBJ2-5	TRBD2	CASSGTSGQETQYF	TGTGCCAGTTCCGGGACTAGCGGGCAAGAGACCCAGTACTTC
-	TRBV7-2	TRBJ2-3	TRBD2	CASSLGRGGTDTQYF	TGTGCCAGCAGCTTAGGGCGGGGGGGGACAGATACGCAGTATTTT
few	TRBV28	TRBJ1-1	TRBD1	CASKPGQGAGRAFF	TGTGCCAGCAAACCCGGACAGGGGGCGGGTAGAGCTTTCTTT
-	TRBV2	TRBJ2-6	-	CASSAAATTSGANVLTF	TGTGCCAGCAGTGCTGCGGCGACTACCTCTGGGGCCAACGTCCTGACTTTC
-	TRBV7-9	TRBJ2-5	-	CASSLAGAQETQYF	TGTGCCAGCAGCTTAGCGGGGGCCCAAGAGACCCAGTACTTC
-	TRBV7-8	TRBJ2-3	TRBD1	CASSLTTGTGRTDTQYF	TGTGCCAGCAGCTTAACCACCGGGACAGGGAGGACAGATACGCAGTATTTT
-	TRBV28	TRBJ1-1	-	CASSSYTEAFF	TGTGCCAGCAGTTCCTACACTGAAGCTTTCTTT
-	TRBV27	TRBJ1-2	-	CASKESDNYGYTF	TGTGCCAGCAAAGAATCAGATAACTATGGCTACACCTTC
few	TRBV19	TRBJ2-6	-	CASSNLRQNGANVLTF	TGTGCCAGTAGTAACCTTCGACAGAACGGGGCCAACGTCCTGACTTTC
once	TRBV7-8	TRBJ2-3	-	CASSLVLIHSSTDTQYF	TGTGCCAGCAGCTTAGTCCTGATCCACTCTAGCACAGATACGCAGTATTTT
-	TRBV18	TRBJ1-5	TRBD1	CASSGQGRNQPQHF	TGTGCCAGCTCCGGACAGGGGCGCAATCAGCCCCAGCATTTT
-	TRBV19	TRBJ1-1	-	CASNSGWGYEAFF	TGTGCCAGTAATTCAGGGTGGGGATATGAAGCTTTCTTT
few	TRBV2	TRBJ1-3	-	CATMMGLTGFSGNTIYF	TGTGCCACAATGATGGGGTTGACAGGCTTCTCTGGAAACACCATATATTTT
few	TRBV7-9	TRBJ1-1	-	CASRHALGGTEAFF	TGTGCCAGCAGACATGCTCTGGGGGGCACTGAAGCTTTCTTT
-	TRBV19	TRBJ2-7	TRBD1	CASSIWNRGNEQYF	TGTGCCAGTAGTATCTGGAACAGGGGTAACGAGCAGTACTTC